The entry below gives a single TCR beta chain sequence along with its context. Its specificity is not known. This sample was taken from a study of early T cells in non-severe SARS-CoV-2 infection. Germline V gives CDR1 SGHKS, CDR2 YYEKEE (reference sequence). The CDR3 covers 16 residues. The V end lost 1 base, the J end lost 4 bases, and 14 bases lay between the germline ends. Attachment of unique molecular identifiers was made to individual cDNA molecules. TCRdb re-called the 5' RACE reads through MiXCR, storing one row per CDR3 protein. The table lists 70,000 or so distinct CDR3 sequences, around a tenth of them singletons, with 7.6% in the top ten. Study-level results: VDJdb matching favored anti-spike CD8 responses, missing private and CD4 specificities.

The sequence was collected from an adult who was a healthcare worker with PCR-confirmed SARS-CoV-2 infection or an uninfected control (not recorded which). The chain uses TRBV5-5 and TRBJ2-2, with D perhaps matching TRBD2 (5 bases). The sample was whole blood, taken at baseline. CDR3 amino acids: CASSLQRAAGTGELFF. The CDR3 bases are TGTGCCAGCAGCTTGCAACGGGCCGCGGGCACCGGGGAGCTGTTTTTT.